This T cell receptor beta chain was captured by sequencing in a study of monozygotic twins with inflammatory bowel disease. Study-wide results and caveats: Patient-specific immunosuppressive treatments may have made repertoires more variable. Clonotypes shared with others were fewer in IBD patients than in healthy twins, especially with disease activity. With inverse Simpson as the measure, TCRbeta diversity was lower in IBD patients than in healthy co-twins.

The UMIs carried a 6-nucleotide sample barcode, and they were added by template switching. TCRdb re-called the 5' RACE reads; every CDR3 protein appears as one record, without DNA. The repertoire table contains a few hundred thousand distinct CDR3 sequences. This CDR3 has 16 amino acids. Looked up from germline, CDR1 is SGHTA and CDR2 is FQGNSA. A remark on this clonotype: Its antigen is undetermined.

The receptor was derived from a human donor with ulcerative colitis or Crohn's disease, or a healthy co-twin of an affected twin (not recorded which). Sequenced material: blood. V and J are TRBV7-2 and TRBJ2-2; TCRdb calls TRBD1, which cannot be checked without DNA. The CDR3 loop is CASSLERGGLTGELFF.